Shown below are 17 T cell receptor beta chains from a single sample sequenced in a study of OX40 agonist ivuxolimab in advanced cancers. Sequencing used immunoSEQ multiplex PCR; TCRdb keeps in-frame clones, though not all of them. This table holds tens of thousands of clones, 80% to 90% found once. The specimen comprised CD4+ or CD8+ T cells sorted from blood, sampled in a trial of the OX40 agonist ivuxolimab. These receptors were taken from an adult with an advanced solid tumor such as melanoma, head and neck, liver or kidney cancer.

J is TRBJ1-2 and V is TRBV9, with 10 bases fitting TRBD1. Germline V lookup: CDR1 SGDLS, CDR2 YYNGEE. The CDR3 covers 15 residues. The trim removed 3 bases at V and 8 bases at J, leaving 10 bases unmatched. CDR3 DNA: TGTGCCAGCAGCGCGACAGGGGGCCCTTGGAGGGGCTACACCTTC. The encoded protein is CASSATGGPWRGYTF.

The genes are TRBV9 and TRBJ1-3; tentative D call: TRBD1 (5 bases). Trimming removed 4 bases at V and 4 bases at J, with 18 bases between. CDR1 is SGDLS and CDR2 is YYNGEE in the germline V gene. The CDR3 contains 16 residues. The CDR3 region is CASSLRTGEAGNTIYF. As DNA, the CDR3 is TGTGCCAGCAGCCTCCGGACGGGGGAGGCAGGAAACACCATATATTTT.

The V and J genes are TRBV19 and TRBJ2-1; weak D call: TRBD2 (5 bases). The CDR3 has 15 residues. The germline V and J ends were trimmed by 7 bases and 0 bases, with 13 bases remaining between them. Germline CDR1 and CDR2: LNHDA and SQIVND (reference sequence). The CDR3 coding sequence is TGTGCCAGTACCAATAGCGAGAGCTCCTACAATGAGCAGTTCTTC. Amino acid sequence: CASTNSESSYNEQFF.

This clone is categorized as medium-sized. The V gene is TRBV14, the J gene TRBJ1-6; D is uncertain. The V end lost 0 bases, the J end lost 10 bases, and 16 bases lay between the germline ends. This CDR3 is 16 amino acids long. Germline CDR1 and CDR2: SGHDN and FVKESK. DNA for the CDR3: TGTGCCAGCAGCCAAGATGGCCACCCGTGGGCCTCACCCCTCCACTTT. Translated, it gives CASSQDGHPWASPLHF.

The chain carries TRBV27 and TRBJ1-5, with D possibly being TRBD1 (5 bases). The length of the CDR3 is 14 residues. CDR1 is MNHEY, CDR2 SMNVEV, per germline (reference sequence). Trimming removed 6 bases at V and 5 bases at J, with 14 bases between. The CDR3 nucleotides read TGTGCCAGCAGGGGGACCTCGAGGTATCAGCCCCAGCATTTT. Protein sequence: CASRGTSRYQPQHF.

The chain has TRBV6-4 and TRBJ2-3; tentative D call: TRBD2 (5 bases). The germline V gene encodes CDR1 MRHNA and CDR2 SNTAGT. Trimming took 3 bases from V and 4 from J, leaving 14 bases between them. The CDR3 contains 15 residues. The CDR3 bases are TGTGCCAGCAGTGAAAAAAGCGGTAGCGCAGATACGCAGTATTTT. It codes for CASSEKSGSADTQYF.

The chain recombines TRBV6-5 with TRBJ2-2; D is possibly TRBD1 (7 bases). From germline, CDR1 is MNHEY and CDR2 SVGAGI. The CDR3 spans 15 residues. V was pared by 2 bases and J by 5 bases, with 12 bases between. The CDR3 coding sequence is TGTGCCAGCAGTTACGGACAGGAGGGAACCGGGGAGCTGTTTTTT. Translating it yields CASSYGQEGTGELFF.

The chain joins TRBV10-3 to TRBJ2-6, with unresolved D. Germline V gene lookup returns CDR1 ENHRY and CDR2 SYGVKD. This CDR3 has 14 residues. Trimming left V 2 bases short and J 2 bases short, with 4 bases between. The CDR3 DNA is TGTGCCATCAGTGAGGCGACTGGGGCCAACGTCCTGACTTTC. Protein sequence: CAISEATGANVLTF.

The V gene is TRBV28, the J gene TRBJ2-7; tentatively, D is TRBD1 (5 bases). Germline lookup yields CDR1 MDHEN and CDR2 SYDVKM. V was clipped by 1 base and J by 2 bases, with 12 bases between them. The CDR3 is 15 residues long. The chain's CDR3 is CASSLSPGLAYEQYF. The CDR3 DNA reads TGTGCCAGCAGTTTATCCCCAGGGTTGGCCTACGAGCAGTACTTC. Full variable domain (outside the CDR3, taken from reference TRBV28 and TRBJ2-7): DVKVTQSSRYLVKRTGEKVFLECVQDMDHENMFWYRQDPGLGLRLIYFSYDVKMKEKGDIPEGYSVSREKKERFSLILESASTNQTSMYLCASSLSPGLAYEQYFGPGTRLTVT.

This clone was seen only a few times. The V call is TRBV4-1, the J call TRBJ2-5; D gene unclear. Trimming removed 3 bases from V and 4 bases from J, with 12 bases in between. The germline gives CDR1 MGHRA, CDR2 YSYEKL. This CDR3 region has 14 residues. CDR3: CASSHQTPGETQYF. CDR3 DNA: TGCGCCAGCAGCCATCAAACCCCCGGAGAGACCCAGTACTTC.

This chain joins TRBV7-9 and TRBJ2-7, with 8 positions matching TRBD2. With V trimmed by 3 bases and J by 6 bases, 13 bases remained unmatched. Germline CDR1 reads SEHNR; CDR2 reads FQNEAQ (reference sequence). This CDR3 has 16 amino acids. The CDR3 nucleotides are TGTGCCAGCAGCTTCCCGACTAGCGTAACCCCTCCCGAGCAGTACTTC. Amino acids: CASSFPTSVTPPEQYF.

The chain recombines TRBV4-1 with TRBJ1-5; 7 bases are a match to TRBD1. The trim removed 5 bases at V and 0 bases at J, leaving 4 bases unmatched. The CDR3 covers 15 residues. Per germline, CDR1 MGHRA and CDR2 YSYEKL. The CDR3: CASSARGLSNQPQHF. The CDR3 DNA reads TGCGCCAGCAGCGCAAGGGGGCTTAGCAATCAGCCCCAGCATTTT.

The chain combines TRBV2 with TRBJ1-5; a weak D match, TRBD1 (6 bases). The length of the CDR3 is 16 residues. Trimming left V 1 base short and J 5 bases short, with 15 bases between. Germline V gene sequence: CDR1 SNHLY, CDR2 FYNNEI. The CDR3 bases are TGTGCCAGCAGTGAAGGTCTGACAGGCAAGGATCAGCCCCAGCATTTT. Its protein is CASSEGLTGKDQPQHF.

The J gene is TRBJ1-2, the V gene TRBV2; 7 positions agree with TRBD1. J was trimmed by 3 bases and V by 11 bases; bases with no gene match: 9. The CDR3 is 13 residues long. CDR1 is SNHLY, CDR2 FYNNEI, per germline. CDR3 amino acids: CAGEGTDYYGYTF. The CDR3 DNA sequence: TGTGCCGGGGAAGGGACAGATTACTATGGCTACACCTTC.

On this clone: At one end, the junction sequence differs from germline, possibly due to a read error. The chain joins TRBV14 to TRBJ1-4, with D uncertain. CDR3 length: 17 amino acids. CDR1 and CDR2 from the germline V gene are SGHDN and FVKESK. The CDR3 region has the DNA TGTGCCAGCAGCCAGTCAGAAATTTGGACGGCTAAGGAAAAACTGTTTTTT. Protein product: CASSQSEIWTAKEKLFF. Supplemented by reference TRBV14 and TRBJ1-4, the full variable domain reads EAGVTQFPSHSVIEKGQTVTLRCDPISGHDNLYWYRRVMGKEIKFLLHFVKESKQDESGMPNNRFLAERTGGTYSTLKVQPAELEDSGVYFCASSQSEIWTAKEKLFFGSGTQLSVL.

This sequence joins TRBV5-1 and TRBJ2-7; D might be TRBD1 (6 bases). This CDR3 spans 16 amino acids. V was trimmed by 4 bases and J by 3 bases, leaving 20 bases between them. Germline lookup yields CDR1 SGHRS and CDR2 YFSETQ. The CDR3 spells CASSPEGRGSLYEQYF. The CDR3 coding sequence is TGCGCCAGCAGCCCCGAGGGCAGGGGATCACTCTACGAGCAGTACTTC.

The CDR3 DNA sequence: TGTGCCAGCAGCCCCTATGGGACTAGCACAGATACGCAGTATTTT. Translation: CASSPYGTSTDTQYF. The chain has TRBV14 and TRBJ2-3, with D perhaps matching TRBD2 (6 bases). Per the germline V gene, CDR1 is SGHDN and CDR2 is FVKESK. The V and J ends lost 4 bases and 0 bases respectively, with 11 bases between them. The CDR3 totals 15 residues.